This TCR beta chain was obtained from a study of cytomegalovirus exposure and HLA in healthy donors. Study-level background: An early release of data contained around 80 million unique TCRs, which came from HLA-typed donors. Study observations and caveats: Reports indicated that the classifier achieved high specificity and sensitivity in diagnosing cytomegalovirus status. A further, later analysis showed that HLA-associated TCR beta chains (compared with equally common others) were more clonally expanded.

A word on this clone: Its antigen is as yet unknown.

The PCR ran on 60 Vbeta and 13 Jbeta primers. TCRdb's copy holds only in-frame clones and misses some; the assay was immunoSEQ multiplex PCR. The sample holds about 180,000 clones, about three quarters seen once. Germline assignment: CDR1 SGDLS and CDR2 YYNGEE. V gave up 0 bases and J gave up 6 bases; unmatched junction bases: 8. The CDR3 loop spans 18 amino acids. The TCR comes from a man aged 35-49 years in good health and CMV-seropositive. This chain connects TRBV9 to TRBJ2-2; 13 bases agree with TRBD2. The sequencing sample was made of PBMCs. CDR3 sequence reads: CASSVALNGLAGAGELFF. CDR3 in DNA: TGTGCCAGCAGCGTAGCACTGAATGGACTAGCGGGAGCCGGGGAGCTGTTTTTT.